The 25 T cell receptor beta chains reported below all come from one sample, sequenced in a study of PD-1 blockade in classical Hodgkin lymphoma. Repertoires were generated with immunoSEQ multiplex PCR, while TCRdb's copy carries only in-frame clones and drops some. This table holds under 5,500 clones, around 66% found once. Following autologous stem cell transplantation, relapse occurred in every patient, and exposure to brentuximab vedotin varied. The starting material was peripheral blood mononuclear cells (PBMCs), obtained before the second cycle of nivolumab. These receptors originate from a human donor with classical Hodgkin lymphoma.

This rearrangement joins TRBV9 to TRBJ2-1, with TRBD2 matching 8 bases. V shed 2 bases and J 5 bases; nucleotides not matched to a gene: 6. Germline V gene lookup returns CDR1 SGDLS and CDR2 YYNGEE. This CDR3 comprises 15 residues. The CDR3 bases are TGTGCCAGCAGCGTCGCGGGAGGAATGCACAATGAGCAGTTCTTC. This sequence encodes CASSVAGGMHNEQFF.

In this sample, this clone is medium-sized. V gene TRBV10-1 combines with J gene TRBJ1-1; D uncertain. The germline V and J ends were trimmed by 10 bases and 3 bases, with 0 bases remaining between them. This CDR3 spans 8 amino acids. The germline CDR1 and CDR2 sequences are WNHNN and SYGVQD (reference sequence). The CDR3, as DNA: TGCGCCAACACTGAAGCTTTCTTT. Its translation: CANTEAFF.

The chain links TRBV7-2 to TRBJ2-1, with D possibly matching TRBD2 (6 bases). Germline lookup yields CDR1 SGHTA and CDR2 FQGNSA. V gave up 1 base and J gave up 4 bases, with 11 bases separating them. The CDR3 runs to 15 residues. The CDR3 protein is CASSLGTTPYNEQFF. DNA of the CDR3: TGTGCCAGCAGCTTAGGGACTACCCCATACAATGAGCAGTTCTTC.

The chain links TRBV6-1 to TRBJ2-7; D is perhaps TRBD1 (6 bases). CDR1 and CDR2 from the germline V gene are MNHNS and SASEGT. V was shortened by 10 bases and J by 1 base, with 17 bases between the two germline ends. This CDR3 comprises 14 residues. Here the CDR3 reads CATRGPADSYEQYF. The CDR3 DNA reads as TGTGCCACCAGGGGACCAGCGGATTCCTACGAGCAGTACTTC.

The chain joins TRBV2 to TRBJ2-1; TRBD1 might be the D (5 bases). V gave up 3 bases and J gave up 9 bases, with 12 bases separating them. The CDR3 totals 13 residues. Germline CDR1 SNHLY, CDR2 FYNNEI. CDR3 region: CASSEGRGREQFF. The CDR3 nucleotides read TGTGCCAGCAGTGAGGGGCGTGGTCGTGAGCAGTTCTTC.

The chain links TRBV25-1 to TRBJ2-3; TRBD2 is a possible D gene (6 bases). Trimming cost V 3 bases and J 2 bases, with 21 bases left between them. This CDR3 comprises 18 residues. The germline V gene has CDR1 MGHDK and CDR2 SYGVNS. The CDR3 loop is CASSDAPPGTGDTDTQYF. DNA of the CDR3: TGTGCCAGCAGTGATGCCCCTCCCGGGACTGGGGACACAGATACGCAGTATTTT.

This chain joins TRBV7-9 and TRBJ2-2, with D perhaps TRBD2 (6 bases). This CDR3 has 16 residues. Germline V lookup: CDR1 SEHNR, CDR2 FQNEAQ (reference sequence). V shed 1 base and J shed 6 bases, with 15 bases lying between them. The CDR3 DNA follows: TGTGCCAGCAGCTTAGTGGGGGGTTCGGACGCCGGGGAGCTGTTTTTT. Translating it yields CASSLVGGSDAGELFF.

J is TRBJ2-3 and V is TRBV15; tentatively, D is TRBD1 (5 bases). Trimming left V 5 bases short and J 6 bases short, with 12 bases between. This CDR3 is 13 amino acids long. CDR1 and CDR2 from the germline V gene are LNHNV and YYDKDF (reference sequence). CDR3 in amino acids: CATSGAYSDTQYF. DNA of the CDR3: TGTGCCACCAGCGGGGCCTATTCGGATACGCAGTATTTT.

The chain recombines TRBV5-1 with TRBJ2-1; 16 bases are shared with TRBD2. The CDR3 covers 18 residues. J gave up 6 bases and V 6 bases, and 12 bases lay outside the gene matches. Germline V CDR1 and CDR2: SGHRS, YFSETQ. The CDR3, as DNA: TGCGCCAGCACCATTGGTGGGACTAGCGGGAGGGCCCTCAATGAGCAGTTCTTC. Its translation is CASTIGGTSGRALNEQFF.

This clone was counted between two and nine times. The rearrangement joins TRBV23-1 to TRBJ1-1; D is undetermined. TRBV23-1 is an open reading frame whose function is uncertain. This CDR3 region has 12 residues. The V end lost 7 bases, the J end lost 2 bases, and 8 bases lay between the germline ends. CDR3 protein: CASMSGNTEAFF. The CDR3 DNA is TGCGCCAGCATGAGCGGAAACACTGAAGCTTTCTTT.

The chain carries TRBV19 and TRBJ2-5; TRBD2 aligns across 8 bases. The length of the CDR3 is 16 residues. CDR1 and CDR2 (germline): LNHDA, SQIVND (reference sequence). With V trimmed by 1 base and J by 5 bases, 9 bases remained unmatched. CDR3 nucleotide sequence: TGTGCCAGTAGTATAGGTGGACTAGCCCAGCGGGAGACCCAGTACTTC. Protein sequence: CASSIGGLAQRETQYF.

This clone was picked up one time. This chain joins TRBV19 and TRBJ2-6; no firm D call. CDR1 and CDR2 from the germline V gene are LNHDA and SQIVND (reference sequence). Trimming left V 6 bases short and J 2 bases short, with 8 bases between. CDR3 length equals 14 residues. The chain's CDR3 is CASSYIPGANVLTF. For the CDR3, the DNA is TGTGCCAGTAGCTATATACCTGGGGCCAACGTCCTGACTTTC. Full variable domain (missing parts from reference TRBV19 and TRBJ2-6): DGGITQSPKYLFRKEGQNVTLSCEQNLNHDAMYWYRQDPGQGLRLIYYSQIVNDFQKGDIAEGYSVSREKKESFPLTVTSAQKNPTAFYLCASSYIPGANVLTFGAGSRLTVL.

In this sample, this clone is medium-sized (0.01 to 0.1%). The rearrangement uses TRBV19 and TRBJ1-5, with 7 bases aligning to TRBD1. The CDR3 extends over 13 amino acids. V lost 7 bases to trimming and J lost 2 bases; unmatched junction nucleotides: 2. CDR1 is LNHDA and CDR2 is SQIVND in the germline V gene (reference sequence). The CDR3 is CASTTGGNQPQHF. The CDR3 DNA reads TGTGCCAGTACCACAGGGGGCAATCAGCCCCAGCATTTT. Full variable domain (rest looked up from reference TRBV19 and TRBJ1-5): DGGITQSPKYLFRKEGQNVTLSCEQNLNHDAMYWYRQDPGQGLRLIYYSQIVNDFQKGDIAEGYSVSREKKESFPLTVTSAQKNPTAFYLCASTTGGNQPQHFGDGTRLSIL.

The chain has TRBV6-6 and TRBJ1-5; 9 bases are a match to TRBD1. The CDR3 runs to 13 residues. Germline CDR1 reads MNHNY; CDR2 reads SVGAGI (reference sequence). Trimming at V came to 8 bases and at J to 3 bases, leaving 2 bases not matched to a gene. CDR3 region: CASGTGNNQPQHF. The CDR3 bases are TGTGCCAGCGGGACAGGGAACAATCAGCCCCAGCATTTT.

The chain combines TRBV27 with TRBJ2-5; D is unclear. Per germline, CDR1 MNHEY and CDR2 SMNVEV (reference sequence). Trimming stripped 5 bases from V and 1 base from J, with 8 bases between. This CDR3 is built from 13 residues. The CDR3 coding sequence is TGTGCCAGCAGTCCCACGCTCCAAGAGACCCAGTACTTC. Its protein product is CASSPTLQETQYF.

The chain recombines TRBV5-1 with TRBJ2-7, with 7 bases aligning to TRBD1. The length of the CDR3 is 15 residues. The V and J ends lost 1 base and 4 bases, in that order; junction bases with no gene match: 8. Germline CDR1 is SGHRS and CDR2 is YFSETQ. The CDR3 coding sequence is TGCGCCAGCAGCTTGAGTCAGGGGGTTTCTTACGAGCAGTACTTC. Residues: CASSLSQGVSYEQYF.

This clone came up once. This chain links TRBV5-5 with TRBJ1-6, with a weak D call TRBD1 (5 bases). The CDR3 is 15 amino acids. Germline assignment: CDR1 SGHKS and CDR2 YYEKEE (reference sequence). Deletions cut 3 bases from V and 6 bases from J, with 13 bases between. DNA for the CDR3: TGTGCCAGCAGCTCCAGGAGTGACAGTAATTCACCCCTCCACTTT. It specifies CASSSRSDSNSPLHF.

The chain employs TRBV4-3 and TRBJ1-1; possibly TRBD1 for D (5 bases). The V end lost 0 bases, the J end lost 4 bases, and 12 bases lay between the germline ends. The CDR3 is 15 amino acids. Per germline, CDR1 LGHNA and CDR2 YSLEER. DNA of the CDR3: TGCGCCAGCAGCCAAGATTGGCAGGGAAGCACTGAAGCTTTCTTT. Its protein is CASSQDWQGSTEAFF.

The rearrangement uses TRBV4-1 and TRBJ1-1; the match to TRBD1 covers 9 bases. V was pared by 2 bases and J by 4 bases, with 8 bases of the junction left unmatched. The CDR3 has 16 residues. The V gene's germline CDR1 is MGHRA and CDR2 YSYEKL. CDR3 protein: CASSQKTGGSATEAFF. The CDR3 bases are TGCGCCAGCAGCCAAAAGACAGGGGGGTCGGCCACTGAAGCTTTCTTT.

The chain carries TRBV11-3 and TRBJ2-2; D not certain. Trimming cost V 1 base and J 5 bases, with 11 bases left between them. CDR3 length: 15 residues. Germline V gene data show CDR1 as SGHNT and CDR2 as YENEEA. This chain's CDR3 is CASSLVSDGTGELFF. The DNA for the CDR3 is TGTGCCAGCAGCTTAGTGTCTGACGGGACCGGGGAGCTGTTTTTT.

This chain connects TRBV30 to TRBJ2-1; weak D call: TRBD1 (6 bases). This CDR3 is 15 amino acids long. Germline CDR1 reads GTSNPN; CDR2 reads SVGIG (reference sequence). V lost 4 bases and J 5 bases, leaving 18 bases between the germline ends. In DNA form, the CDR3 reads TGTGCCTGGAATCCGGGACACTGGGGAAACAATGAGCAGTTCTTC. It yields the protein CAWNPGHWGNNEQFF.

This clone occurred a few times. The chain carries TRBV19 and TRBJ1-2; D is possibly TRBD1 (5 bases). Germline V gene data show CDR1 as LNHDA and CDR2 as SQIVND (reference sequence). Trimming removed 7 bases at V and 6 bases at J, with 9 bases between. This CDR3 is 11 amino acids long. The CDR3 loop reads CASIEGNGYTF. The CDR3 DNA sequence: TGTGCCAGTATTGAGGGGAATGGCTACACCTTC.

This clone was seen only a few times. V gene TRBV2 combines with J gene TRBJ1-2; D is unclear. In germline, CDR1 is SNHLY, CDR2 FYNNEI. This CDR3 is built from 12 residues. V lost 3 bases, J lost 8 bases, and 10 bases lay in between. CDR3 sequence reads: CASSESVRGYTF. CDR3 bases: TGTGCCAGCAGTGAGTCGGTCCGGGGCTACACCTTC. The full variable domain, with the rest looked up from reference TRBV2 and TRBJ1-2, is EPEVTQTPSHQVTQMGQEVILRCVPISNHLYFYWYRQILGQKVEFLVSFYNNEISEKSEIFDDQFSVERPDGSNFTLKIRSTKLEDSAMYFCASSESVRGYTFGSGTRLTVV.

The chain employs TRBV9 and TRBJ1-1; 8 nucleotides agree with TRBD1. V lost 4 bases and J lost 1; bases outside the gene matches: 6. The CDR3 consists of 15 residues. Germline CDR1 reads SGDLS; CDR2 reads YYNGEE. Here the CDR3 reads CASSPRQGSNTEAFF. The CDR3 bases are TGTGCCAGCAGCCCGAGACAGGGGTCGAACACTGAAGCTTTCTTT.

The chain employs TRBV2 and TRBJ2-3; 7 bases agree with TRBD2. Germline V gene sequence: CDR1 SNHLY, CDR2 FYNNEI. After removal of 8 bases from V and 1 base from J, the junction contained 6 bases not matched to a gene. The CDR3 spans 14 residues. The CDR3, as DNA: TGTGCCAGCCCGCCCAGCGGGGGCACAGATACGCAGTATTTT. Translated: CASPPSGGTDTQYF.